This entry concerns a single T cell receptor (beta chain). The sample is drawn from a study of T cell changes during pregnancy in multiple sclerosis. Repertoires were generated with immunoSEQ multiplex PCR, while TCRdb's copy carries only in-frame clones and drops some. The profile shows over 60,000 clones, about 89% of them singletons. CDR3 size: 15 residues. V shed 3 bases and J shed 7 bases, with 16 bases lying between them. The germline V gene has CDR1 SGHAT and CDR2 FQNNGV. This TCR derives from a female donor with multiple sclerosis, enrolled in a pregnancy study. The V gene is TRBV11-2, the J gene TRBJ2-1; TRBD1 is a possible D gene (6 bases). This specimen was peripheral blood, taken in the first trimester of pregnancy. This CDR3 reads CASSFPFSRGNEQFF. In DNA, the CDR3 is TGTGCCAGCAGCTTTCCCTTTAGCAGGGGTAATGAGCAGTTCTTC.